This TCR beta chain emerged from a study of cytomegalovirus exposure and HLA in healthy donors. PCR amplification relied on 60 Vbeta primers (plus 13 Jbeta primers). Only in-frame clones appear in the TCRdb table, and some are missing; sequencing was by immunoSEQ multiplex PCR. Of more than 90,000 clones detected, more than 80% appear once; the ten largest clones hold less than 5%. On this clone itself: The antigen is unknown.

Notes on the study in general: As a later analysis showed, a missense DCLRE1C variant was linked to trimming of TCR beta V- and J-genes.

Germline V gene data show CDR1 as SGHVS and CDR2 as FQNEAQ. V was clipped by 3 bases and J by 8 bases; unmatched bases: 9. CDR3 length: 17 amino acids. V is TRBV7-8 and J is TRBJ2-1; 14 bases align to TRBD2. This TCR was recovered from a young man in good health and CMV-seronegative. Sequencing input: PBMCs. The CDR3 loop reads CASSFGSGTSGSDEQFF. The CDR3 DNA follows: TGTGCCAGCAGCTTCGGCTCCGGGACTAGCGGGAGCGATGAGCAGTTCTTC. Variable domain in full (rest from reference TRBV7-8 and TRBJ2-1): GAGVSQSPRYKVAKRGQDVALRCDPISGHVSLFWYQQALGQGPEFLTYFQNEAQLDKSGLPSDRFFAERPEGSVSTLKIQRTQQEDSAVYLCASSFGSGTSGSDEQFFGPGTRLTVL.